This TCR beta chain derives from a study of blood T cell repertoires in COVID-19. Overall study context: The analysed material was cDNA or gDNA that came from T cells, B-cell-depleted T cells, or PBMCs.

In the original workflow: Estimates of nucleated cell counts were drawn from the amplification of reference gene primers. Only in-frame clones appear in the TCRdb table, and some are missing; sequencing was by immunoSEQ multiplex PCR. The DNA was the basis for D and trimming; V, J and clone size are from that table. The table records around 180,000 clones, about 85% of them present only once. A Seattle source enrolled patients during active infection and followed them longitudinally. The clonotype comes from a man older than 75 with COVID-19, enrolled during active disease. The sample taken for sequencing was peripheral blood.

The CDR3 DNA reads as TGTGCCAGTAGTATAGAGGGACAGCAGCCCCAGCATTTT. Its translation: CASSIEGQQPQHF. The chain couples TRBV19 to TRBJ1-5; 7 bases are a match to TRBD1. The CDR3 has 13 residues. The germline CDR1 and CDR2 sequences are LNHDA and SQIVND (reference sequence). J lost 7 bases, V lost 0 bases, and 0 bases had no gene match. The whole variable domain, remainder taken from reference TRBV19 and TRBJ1-5, is DGGITQSPKYLFRKEGQNVTLSCEQNLNHDAMYWYRQDPGQGLRLIYYSQIVNDFQKGDIAEGYSVSREKKESFPLTVTSAQKNPTAFYLCASSIEGQQPQHFGDGTRLSIL.